The rows below give T cell receptor beta chains drawn from one sample of a study of cytomegalovirus exposure and HLA in healthy donors. Produced via immunoSEQ multiplex PCR; TCRdb's table is partial and in-frame only. The sample lists about 94,000 clones; 70% to 85% were seen once. Input material: PBMCs. These TCRs come from a human donor in good health. CDR3s include the opening cysteine and the closing phenylalanine or tryptophan. The D gene is left open where the match is weak. Size tells how often a clone was seen (once, few, many) or the class of an expanded clone, and some rows leave it out.

j_call v_call clone_size d_call cdr3_nt cdr3_aa
TRBJ2-7 TRBV7-9 NA NA TGTGCCAGCAGCTCCGACAGGACCTACGAGCAGTACTTC CASSSDRTYEQYF
TRBJ1-2 TRBV27 NA NA TGTGCCAGCAGCGGACTCTCGGGTGGCTATGGCTACACCTTC CASSGLSGGYGYTF
TRBJ1-1 TRBV6-5 few TRBD1 TGTGCCGCAGGGGGCGGGACAGCCGGGAACACTGAAGCTTTCTTT CAAGGGTAGNTEAFF
TRBJ2-7 TRBV7-8 NA NA TGTGCCAGCAGCTTACAATTCTCATCCCGGGCCTACGAGCAGTACTTC CASSLQFSSRAYEQYF
TRBJ2-5 TRBV20-1 few NA TGCAGTGCTAAGGGGAAAGAGACCCAGTACTTC CSAKGKETQYF
TRBJ2-7 TRBV5-4 NA TRBD1 TGTGTCAGCAGCCTGACAGGGGATAGGTGGTACGAGCAGTACTTC CVSSLTGDRWYEQYF
TRBJ2-5 TRBV19 NA TRBD1 TGTGCCAGTAGTACCCTAGGGGGCGCCTGGGAGACCCAGTACTTC CASSTLGGAWETQYF
TRBJ2-2 TRBV6-6 NA NA TGTGCCAGCAGTCCGCCGCGCGGGGAGCTGTTTTTT CASSPPRGELFF
TRBJ2-6 TRBV27 NA NA TGTGCCAGCAGTTTAAAAGGAGCTGGGGCCAACGTCCTGACTTTC CASSLKGAGANVLTF
TRBJ2-7 TRBV29-1 NA TRBD2 TGCAGCGCCGCCGGGACTAGCGCTTACGAGCAGTACTTC CSAAGTSAYEQYF
TRBJ1-3 TRBV28 NA TRBD1 TGTGCCAGCAGGTCACAGGGGGCCGGAAACACCATATATTTT CASRSQGAGNTIYF
TRBJ1-1 TRBV6-5 few NA TGTGCCAGCAGTTACGGTAATGTGGCTCCTGAAGCTTTCTTT CASSYGNVAPEAFF
TRBJ2-5 TRBV19 NA NA TGTGCCAGTGGGGAGGGGACCTCAGGGGCCCAGTACTTC CASGEGTSGAQYF
TRBJ2-7 TRBV4-1 NA TRBD1 TGCGCCAGCAGCCAAGCACCGGGACAGGTTACCTACGAGCAGTACTTC CASSQAPGQVTYEQYF
TRBJ2-7 TRBV18 NA NA TGTGCCAGCTCACCGCGGGACTCAGCCTACGAGCAGTACTTC CASSPRDSAYEQYF
TRBJ2-3 TRBV7-2 few TRBD2 TGTGCCAGCAGCTTAGCTAGCGGGAGGTTGGATACGCAGTATTTT CASSLASGRLDTQYF
TRBJ1-2 TRBV5-1 NA TRBD1 TGCGCCAGCAGCTTACAGGGGGCGGCGAACTATGGCTACACCTTC CASSLQGAANYGYTF
TRBJ2-3 TRBV7-2 few TRBD2 TGTGCCAGCAGCTCGAGACTAGCGGGGGCCACAGATACGCAGTATTTT CASSSRLAGATDTQYF
TRBJ1-2 TRBV6-5 NA TRBD1 TGTGCCAGCAGACGCTCGACAGGGGGCTATGGCTACACCTTC CASRRSTGGYGYTF
TRBJ2-7 TRBV14 once TRBD1 TGTGCCAGCAGCCAGCGTCCGGACAGGGATGACGAGCAGTACTTC CASSQRPDRDDEQYF
TRBJ2-6 TRBV7-2 once TRBD2 TGTGCCAGCAGCTTAGCCCTAGCGGGGGCCTCTGGGGCCAACGTCCTGACTTTC CASSLALAGASGANVLTF
TRBJ1-3 TRBV7-7 NA TRBD1 TGTGCTAGCAGCTCCGGGACAGGGAGAAACACCATATATTTT CASSSGTGRNTIYF
TRBJ2-1 TRBV5-1 NA NA TGCGCCAGCAGCTTGGCGGTCCCCCCAAATGAGCAGTTCTTC CASSLAVPPNEQFF
TRBJ1-6 TRBV5-6 NA TRBD1 TGTGCCAGCAGCACACTTCTTGGAGTGGGGACAGGGGATAATTCACCCCTCCACTTT CASSTLLGVGTGDNSPLHF
TRBJ1-4 TRBV7-9 NA NA TGTGCCAGCAGAGGCAGGGAAAATGAAAAACTGTTTTTT CASRGRENEKLFF
TRBJ2-2 TRBV19 NA TRBD2 TGTGCCAGTATCATCACGGGGGGGCCGGGCACCGGGGAGCTGTTTTTT CASIITGGPGTGELFF
TRBJ2-3 TRBV4-3 NA TRBD2 TGCGCCAGCAGCCCCCGGGGGAGGGCAGATACGCAGTATTTT CASSPRGRADTQYF
TRBJ1-5 TRBV19 NA NA TGTGCCAGTAGTTTGCGGGCGGCTAATCAGCCCCAGCATTTT CASSLRAANQPQHF
TRBJ2-7 TRBV15 few TRBD1 TGTGCCACCAGCAGAGATGGGACAGGTGATTCTTCCTACGAGCAGTACTTC CATSRDGTGDSSYEQYF
TRBJ2-1 TRBV5-8 NA TRBD2 TGTGCCAGCAGCTCGGGACTAGCGGGTCAAGAGCAGTTCTTC CASSSGLAGQEQFF
TRBJ1-1 TRBV9 NA NA TGTGCCAGCAGCGTAGAGCCGCGACGAGGGAACACTGAAGCTTTCTTT CASSVEPRRGNTEAFF
TRBJ2-5 TRBV9 NA TRBD1 TGTGCCAGCAGCGTAGGAGGGGGCAGGACCCAGTACTTC CASSVGGGRTQYF
TRBJ2-1 TRBV4-1 NA NA TGCGCCAGCAGCCAAGATCGGCGCAGGCTCCTCCACAATGAGCAGTTCTTC CASSQDRRRLLHNEQFF
TRBJ2-1 TRBV27 NA NA TGTGCCAGCAGCCAAACCTCGGAAGGCGGCTACAATGAGCAGTTCTTC CASSQTSEGGYNEQFF
TRBJ2-5 TRBV6-1 NA TRBD2 TGTGCCAGCAGTGAATTTAGTGGTAGCGGGTCCATAGAGACCCAGTACTTC CASSEFSGSGSIETQYF
TRBJ1-1 TRBV7-9 NA NA TGTGCCAGCCTCCCGCGGCGGGACACTGAAGCTTTCTTT CASLPRRDTEAFF
TRBJ1-1 TRBV7-9 NA TRBD1 TGTGCCAGCCTCCAGGGGGCTAGGGACACTGAAGCTTTCTTT CASLQGARDTEAFF
TRBJ2-3 TRBV19 NA TRBD2 TGTGCCAGTAGCGGGACTAGCACTTTACCTAGCACAGATACGCAGTATTTT CASSGTSTLPSTDTQYF
TRBJ2-5 TRBV5-6 NA TRBD2 TGTGCCAGCAGCTTGGAGGCTGGACTAGGAGAGACCCAGTACTTC CASSLEAGLGETQYF
TRBJ1-1 TRBV5-1 few NA TGCGCCAGCAGCTTAACAGGGACCACTGAAGCTTTCTTT CASSLTGTTEAFF
TRBJ2-7 TRBV7-9 NA TRBD2 TGTGCCAGCAGCCCCCCGCTAGCGGGAGGTTTAGCGTACGAGCAGTACTTC CASSPPLAGGLAYEQYF
TRBJ2-1 TRBV27 NA NA TGTGCCAGCAGTTTTCGAGCTAGCAATGAGCAGTTCTTC CASSFRASNEQFF
TRBJ2-7 TRBV19 NA TRBD1 TGTGCCAGTAGTAGGGCCTACGGACAGGGCCGCGAGCAGTACTTC CASSRAYGQGREQYF
TRBJ2-5 TRBV7-8 NA NA TGTGCCACCTGGGGGCAAAACCGCCAAGAGACCCAGTACTTC CATWGQNRQETQYF
TRBJ2-4 TRBV28 NA NA TGTGCCAGCAGTTTGGGTGGTGGGGGGAACGGCAAAAACATTCAGTACTTC CASSLGGGGNGKNIQYF
TRBJ2-3 TRBV28 NA NA TGTGCCAGCAGTCTCACAGCCTTAGGTACGCAGTATTTT CASSLTALGTQYF
TRBJ2-3 TRBV19 NA NA TGTGCCAGTAGTACCCCCCGAGGCCAGGGGCTCCCAGATACGCAGTATTTT CASSTPRGQGLPDTQYF
TRBJ2-5 TRBV11-2 NA NA TGTGCCAGCAGCTTAGGTGGACTGAAAGGGGAGACCCAGTACTTC CASSLGGLKGETQYF
TRBJ1-1 TRBV10-3 NA TRBD1 TGTGCCATCAGTGTTACAGGGGCGTGGAACACTGAAGCTTTCTTT CAISVTGAWNTEAFF
TRBJ1-4 TRBV18 NA NA TGTGCCAGCTCGTTGAGTCGGGACACCACCGAAAAACTGTTTTTT CASSLSRDTTEKLFF
TRBJ2-7 TRBV20-1 once NA TGCAGTGCTAGATTCCTCTACGAGCAGTACTTC CSARFLYEQYF
TRBJ2-7 TRBV27 NA NA TGTGCCAGCAGTTTATATCGGGGAGGACCCTACGAGCAGTACTTC CASSLYRGGPYEQYF
TRBJ2-3 TRBV5-1 NA NA TGCGCCAGCAGCAAGCCGGGTTCAGATACGCAGTATTTT CASSKPGSDTQYF